What follows is one T cell receptor beta chain and its context. The antigen is unknown. This sample was taken from a study of T cell responses to AZD1222 COVID-19 vaccine. The study, taken as a whole, reports: Once two AZD1222 doses were given, Spike-specific TCR breadth and depth went up.

Libraries were prepared by immunoSEQ multiplex PCR; TCRdb keeps only in-frame clonotypes and omits some of them. The sample yields some 140,000 clones, roughly nine tenths seen once. Germline lookup yields CDR1 MNHEY and CDR2 SVGEGT. The CDR3 runs 16 residues. The V gene end was trimmed by 0 bases and the J gene end by 11 bases; junction bases not matched to a gene: 7. The gene calls are TRBV6-2 or TRBV6-3 and TRBJ2-1, with TRBD2 identical over 13 bases. The source material was peripheral blood, sampled on day 0 of AZD1222 vaccination. The receptor comes from an adult in good health. Here the CDR3 DNA reads TGTGCCAGCAGTTACTCGTCTGGGACTAGCGGGATTCAGCAGTTCTTC. As protein: CASSYSSGTSGIQQFF.